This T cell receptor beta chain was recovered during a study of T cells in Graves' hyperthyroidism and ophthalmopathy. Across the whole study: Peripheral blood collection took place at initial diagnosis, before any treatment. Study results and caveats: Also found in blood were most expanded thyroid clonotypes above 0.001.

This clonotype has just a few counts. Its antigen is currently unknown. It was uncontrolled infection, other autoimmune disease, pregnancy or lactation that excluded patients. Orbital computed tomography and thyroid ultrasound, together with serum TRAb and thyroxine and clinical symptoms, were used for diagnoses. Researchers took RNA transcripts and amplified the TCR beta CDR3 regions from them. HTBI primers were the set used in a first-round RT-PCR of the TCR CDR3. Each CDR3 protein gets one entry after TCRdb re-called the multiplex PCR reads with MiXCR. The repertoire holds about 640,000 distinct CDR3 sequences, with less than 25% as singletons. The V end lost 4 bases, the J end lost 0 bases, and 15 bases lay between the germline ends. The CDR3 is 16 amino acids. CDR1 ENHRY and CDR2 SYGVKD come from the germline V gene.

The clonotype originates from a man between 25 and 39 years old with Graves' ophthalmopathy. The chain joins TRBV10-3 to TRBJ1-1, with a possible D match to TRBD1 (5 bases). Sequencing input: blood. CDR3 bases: TGTGCCATCAGTGGGGGGGAGGGCGGCTTGAACACTGAAGCTTTCTTT. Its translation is CAISGGEGGLNTEAFF.